The 9 T cell receptor beta chains below all came from one sample that was sequenced in a study of CD8+CD57+ T cells in acquired aplastic anemia. According to the study, genomic DNA was the template for TCR beta VDJ and CDR3 profiling. TCRdb passed the reads through MiXCR, listing each CDR3 protein once. The table includes more than 150,000 distinct CDR3 sequences, under 70% detected once. Sequences were obtained from sorted CD4+, CD8+, or CD8+CD57+ T cells (not recorded which) from PBMCs. The origin of the receptors is a human donor with severe aplastic anemia or a healthy control (not recorded which).

The chain employs TRBV6-5 and TRBJ2-7; D might be TRBD2 (7 bases). The CDR3 has 16 amino acids. Germline V CDR1 and CDR2: MNHEY, SVGAGI. V was shortened by 6 bases and J by 3 bases, with 21 bases between the two germline ends. CDR3 coding DNA: TGTGCCAGCAGGCTACAGGGTCTGGGGGGGAACTACGAGCAGTACTTC. This translates into CASRLQGLGGNYEQYF.

The rearrangement links TRBV2 to TRBJ1-2; no firm D call. Per germline, CDR1 SNHLY and CDR2 FYNNEI. Deletions cut 4 bases from V and 0 bases from J, with 24 bases between. The CDR3 contains 19 residues. The DNA of the CDR3 is TGTGCCAGCAGTGCCTTCCGTGGAGGTGGGCCCCTAGCTAACTATGGCTACACCTTC. This codes for CASSAFRGGGPLANYGYTF.

Details on this clonotype: No conserved phenylalanine or tryptophan ends this CDR3, so it is likely a read error. No DNA is shown, since the ends of the CDR3 on it are uncertain; the CDR3 is the one TCRdb lists. The V and J genes are TRBV29-1 and TRBJ1-2. Germline values: CDR1 SQVTM, CDR2 ANQGSEA. The length of the CDR3 is 12 amino acids, counting both ends. Here the CDR3 reads CSVDNRNYGCTL.

The chain joins TRBV10-3 to TRBJ2-1; 10 nucleotides align to TRBD1. Germline-derived CDR1 and CDR2 are ENHRY and SYGVKD. The V and J ends lost 4 bases and 4 bases, in that order; junction bases with no gene match: 1. There are 14 residues in the CDR3. CDR3 sequence reads: CAISAGQGYNEQFF. As DNA, the CDR3 is TGTGCCATCAGTGCGGGACAGGGGTACAATGAGCAGTTCTTC.

This clonotype was counted a few times. The rearrangement links TRBV7-9 to TRBJ2-7; TRBD1 matches 7 bases. CDR3 size: 14 residues. Trimming at V came to 5 bases and at J to 0 bases, leaving 4 bases not matched to a gene. In germline, CDR1 is SEHNR, CDR2 FQNEAQ (reference sequence). This CDR3 reads CASSPRQGSYEQYF. CDR3 DNA: TGTGCCAGCAGCCCACGACAGGGCTCCTACGAGCAGTACTTC.

V gene TRBV5-1 combines with J gene TRBJ2-1, with 12 bases that match TRBD2. The germline gives CDR1 SGHRS, CDR2 YFSETQ. V shed 2 bases and J 7 bases; nucleotides not matched to a gene: 10. The CDR3 covers 17 residues. The DNA of the CDR3 is TGCGCCAGCAGCTTTGGTGCTAGCGGGGGGGCCAAGAATGAGCAGTTCTTC. The encoded protein is CASSFGASGGAKNEQFF.

About this clonotype itself: The germline gene is not matched at one end of the junction; a read error may be the cause. The chain has TRBV29-1 and TRBJ1-1; D gene unclear. This CDR3 has 13 amino acids. Germline values: CDR1 SQVTM, CDR2 ANQGSEA. The CDR3 protein is CSAEDVAVPEAFF. CDR3 in DNA: TGCAGCGCTGAAGATGTGGCAGTCCCTGAAGCTTTCTTT.

The V gene is TRBV9, the J gene TRBJ1-2; TRBD1 aligns across 10 bases. CDR1 is SGDLS and CDR2 is YYNGEE in the germline V gene. The ends lost 2 bases at V and 5 bases at J; junction bases unmatched: 6. The CDR3 loop spans 15 amino acids. CDR3 sequence (DNA): TGTGCCAGCAGCGTTGCCGGACAGGGGGTTTATGGCTACACCTTC. This codes for CASSVAGQGVYGYTF.

J is TRBJ1-5 and V is TRBV19; D ambiguous. Germline loops: CDR1 LNHDA, CDR2 SQIVND (reference sequence). CDR3 length: 12 residues. V dropped 6 bases and J dropped 5 bases, with 8 bases sitting between them. CDR3: CASSPRDQPQHF. CDR3 DNA sequence: TGTGCCAGTAGCCCAAGGGATCAGCCCCAGCATTTT. Variable domain in full (rest from reference TRBV19 and TRBJ1-5): DGGITQSPKYLFRKEGQNVTLSCEQNLNHDAMYWYRQDPGQGLRLIYYSQIVNDFQKGDIAEGYSVSREKKESFPLTVTSAQKNPTAFYLCASSPRDQPQHFGDGTRLSIL.